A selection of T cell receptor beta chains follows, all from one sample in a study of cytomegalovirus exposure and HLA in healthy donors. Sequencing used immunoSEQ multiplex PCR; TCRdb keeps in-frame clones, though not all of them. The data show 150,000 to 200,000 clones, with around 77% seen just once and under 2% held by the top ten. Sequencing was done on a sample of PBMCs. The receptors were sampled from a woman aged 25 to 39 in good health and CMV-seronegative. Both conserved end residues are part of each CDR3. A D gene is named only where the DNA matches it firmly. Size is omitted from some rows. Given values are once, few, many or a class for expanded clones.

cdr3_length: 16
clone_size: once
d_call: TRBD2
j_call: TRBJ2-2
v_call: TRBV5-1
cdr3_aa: CASSLEPSGGAGELFF
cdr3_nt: TGCGCCAGCAGCTTGGAGCCTAGCGGGGGGGCCGGGGAGCTGTTTTTT

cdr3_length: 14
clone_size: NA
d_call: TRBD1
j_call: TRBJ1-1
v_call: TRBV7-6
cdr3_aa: CASSLGQGAGEAFF
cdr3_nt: TGTGCCAGCAGCTTAGGACAGGGAGCAGGCGAAGCTTTCTTT

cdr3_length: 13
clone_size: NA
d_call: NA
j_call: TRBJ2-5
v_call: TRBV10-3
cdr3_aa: CAITRDTQETQYF
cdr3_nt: TGTGCCATCACCCGGGACACCCAAGAGACCCAGTACTTC

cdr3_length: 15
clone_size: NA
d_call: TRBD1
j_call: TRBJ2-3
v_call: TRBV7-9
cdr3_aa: CASKNTGGLADTQYF
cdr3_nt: TGTGCCAGCAAGAATACAGGGGGTCTCGCAGATACGCAGTATTTT

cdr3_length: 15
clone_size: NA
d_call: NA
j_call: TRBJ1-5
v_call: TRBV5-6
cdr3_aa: CASSLRRNSNQPQHF
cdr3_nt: TGTGCCAGCAGCTTGCGGCGGAATAGCAATCAGCCCCAGCATTTT

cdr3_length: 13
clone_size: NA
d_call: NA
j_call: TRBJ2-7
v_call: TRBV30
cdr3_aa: CAWSIRRTEEQYF
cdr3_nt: TGTGCCTGGAGTATTAGAAGAACAGAAGAGCAGTACTTC

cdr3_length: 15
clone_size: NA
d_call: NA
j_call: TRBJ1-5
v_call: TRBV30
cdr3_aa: CAWSKGGYSNQPQHF
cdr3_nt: TGTGCCTGGAGTAAAGGGGGATATAGCAATCAGCCCCAGCATTTT

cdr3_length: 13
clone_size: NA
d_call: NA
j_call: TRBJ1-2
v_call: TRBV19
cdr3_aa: CASKRQTNYGYTF
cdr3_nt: TGTGCCTCAAAGAGGCAGACCAACTATGGCTACACCTTC

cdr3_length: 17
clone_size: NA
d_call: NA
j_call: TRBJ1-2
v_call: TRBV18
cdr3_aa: CASSPQMARAQGGGYTF
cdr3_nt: TGTGCCAGCTCACCACAGATGGCCCGGGCGCAAGGGGGTGGCTACACCTTC

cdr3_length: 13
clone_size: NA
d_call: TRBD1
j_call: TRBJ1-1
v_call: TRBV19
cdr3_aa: CASSMGQASEAFF
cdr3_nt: TGTGCCAGTAGTATGGGACAGGCCTCTGAAGCTTTCTTT

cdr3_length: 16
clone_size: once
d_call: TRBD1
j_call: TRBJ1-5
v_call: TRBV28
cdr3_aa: CASSLRGQGTGQPQHF
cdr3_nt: TGTGCCAGCAGTTTAAGGGGGCAGGGGACCGGTCAGCCCCAGCATTTT

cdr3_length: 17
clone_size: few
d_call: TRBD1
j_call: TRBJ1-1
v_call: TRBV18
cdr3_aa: CASSLTIPGGYSTEAFF
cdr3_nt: TGTGCCAGCTCACTAACTATACCAGGGGGTTATAGCACTGAAGCTTTCTTT

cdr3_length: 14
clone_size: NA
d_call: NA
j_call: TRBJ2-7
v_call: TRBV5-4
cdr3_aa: CASSGTPKAYEQYF
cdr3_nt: TGTGCCAGCAGCGGGACTCCAAAAGCCTACGAGCAGTACTTC

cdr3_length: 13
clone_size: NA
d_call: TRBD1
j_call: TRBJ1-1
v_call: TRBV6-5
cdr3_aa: CASRRGRDTEAFF
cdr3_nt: TGTGCCAGCAGAAGGGGGCGGGACACTGAAGCTTTCTTT

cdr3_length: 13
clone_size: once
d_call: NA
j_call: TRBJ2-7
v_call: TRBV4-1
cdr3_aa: CASSQGGGFEQYF
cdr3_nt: TGCGCCAGCAGCCAAGGGGGCGGCTTCGAGCAGTACTTC